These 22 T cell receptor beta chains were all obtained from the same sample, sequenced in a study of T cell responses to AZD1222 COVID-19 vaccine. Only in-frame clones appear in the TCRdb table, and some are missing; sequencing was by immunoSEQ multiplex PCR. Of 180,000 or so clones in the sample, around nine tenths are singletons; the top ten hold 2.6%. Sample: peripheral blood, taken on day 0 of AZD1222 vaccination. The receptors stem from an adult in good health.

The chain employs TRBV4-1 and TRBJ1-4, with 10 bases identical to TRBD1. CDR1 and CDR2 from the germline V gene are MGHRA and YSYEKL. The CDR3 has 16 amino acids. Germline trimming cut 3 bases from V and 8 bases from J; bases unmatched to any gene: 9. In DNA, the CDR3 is TGCGCCAGCAGCCAGGCGTCCGGGACAGGGGTAGAAAAACTGTTTTTT. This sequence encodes CASSQASGTGVEKLFF.

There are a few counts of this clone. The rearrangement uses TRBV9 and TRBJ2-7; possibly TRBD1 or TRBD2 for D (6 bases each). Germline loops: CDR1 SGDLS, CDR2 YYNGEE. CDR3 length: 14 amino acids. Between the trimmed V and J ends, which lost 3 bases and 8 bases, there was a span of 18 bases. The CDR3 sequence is CASSAGGDLTKQYF. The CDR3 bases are TGTGCCAGCAGCGCCGGGGGCGACCTTACGAAGCAGTACTTC.

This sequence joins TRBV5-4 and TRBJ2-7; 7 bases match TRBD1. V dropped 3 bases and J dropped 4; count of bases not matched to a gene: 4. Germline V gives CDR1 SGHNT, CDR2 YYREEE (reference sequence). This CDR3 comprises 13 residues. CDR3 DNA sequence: TGTGCCAGCAGCTCCTCAGGGGGATACGAGCAGTACTTC. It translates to CASSSSGGYEQYF.

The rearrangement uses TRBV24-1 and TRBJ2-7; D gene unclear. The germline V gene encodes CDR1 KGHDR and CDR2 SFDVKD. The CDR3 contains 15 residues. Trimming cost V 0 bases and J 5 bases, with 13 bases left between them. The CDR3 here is CATSDLPPRANEQYF. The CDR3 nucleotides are TGTGCCACCAGTGATTTGCCCCCTCGGGCAAACGAGCAGTACTTC.

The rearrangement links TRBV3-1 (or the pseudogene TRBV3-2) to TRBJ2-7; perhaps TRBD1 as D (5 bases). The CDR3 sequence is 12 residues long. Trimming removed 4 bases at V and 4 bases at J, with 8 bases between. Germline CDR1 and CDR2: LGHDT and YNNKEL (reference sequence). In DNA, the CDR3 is TGTGCCAGCAGCCCTCCAGGGTACGAGCAGTACTTC. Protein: CASSPPGYEQYF.

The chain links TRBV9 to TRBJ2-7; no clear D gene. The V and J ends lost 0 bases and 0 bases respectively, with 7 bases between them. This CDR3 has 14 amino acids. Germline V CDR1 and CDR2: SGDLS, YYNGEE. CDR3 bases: TGTGCCAGCAGCGTAGGAAGGTTCTCCTACGAGCAGTACTTC. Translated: CASSVGRFSYEQYF. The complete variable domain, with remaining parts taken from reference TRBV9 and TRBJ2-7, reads DSGVTQTPKHLITATGQRVTLRCSPRSGDLSVYWYQQSLDQGLQFLIQYYNGEERAKGNILERFSAQQFPDLHSELNLSSLELGDSALYFCASSVGRFSYEQYFGPGTRLTVT.

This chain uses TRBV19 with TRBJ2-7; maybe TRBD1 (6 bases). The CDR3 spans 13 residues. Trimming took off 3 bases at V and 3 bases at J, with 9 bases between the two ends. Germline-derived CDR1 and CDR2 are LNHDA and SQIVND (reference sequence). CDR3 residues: CASSIRDNYEQYF. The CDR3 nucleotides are TGTGCCAGTAGTATCCGGGACAACTACGAGCAGTACTTC.

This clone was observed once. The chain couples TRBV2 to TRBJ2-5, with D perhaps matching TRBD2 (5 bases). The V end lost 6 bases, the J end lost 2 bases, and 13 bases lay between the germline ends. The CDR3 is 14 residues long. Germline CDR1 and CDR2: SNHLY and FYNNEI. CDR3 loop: CASRVLVGQETQYF. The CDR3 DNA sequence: TGTGCCAGCAGAGTACTAGTGGGGCAAGAGACCCAGTACTTC.

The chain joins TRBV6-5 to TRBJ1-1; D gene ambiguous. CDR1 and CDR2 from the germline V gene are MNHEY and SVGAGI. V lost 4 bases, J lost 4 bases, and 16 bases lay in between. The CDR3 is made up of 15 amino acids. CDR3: CASSSPGDRSTEAFF. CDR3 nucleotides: TGTGCCAGCAGTTCCCCGGGTGATAGGTCCACTGAAGCTTTCTTT.

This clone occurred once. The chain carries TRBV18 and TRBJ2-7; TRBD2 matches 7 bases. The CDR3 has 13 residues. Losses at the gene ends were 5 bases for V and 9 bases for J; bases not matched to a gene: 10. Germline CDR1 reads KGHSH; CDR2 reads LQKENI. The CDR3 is CASSTTNPGGQYF. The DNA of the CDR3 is TGTGCCAGCTCAACAACGAACCCGGGGGGGCAGTACTTC.

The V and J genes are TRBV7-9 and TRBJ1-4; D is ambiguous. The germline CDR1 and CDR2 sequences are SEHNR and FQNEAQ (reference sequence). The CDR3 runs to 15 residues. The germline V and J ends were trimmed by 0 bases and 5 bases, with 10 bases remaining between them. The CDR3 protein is CASSLAATENEKLFF. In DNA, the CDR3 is TGTGCCAGCAGCTTAGCGGCCACCGAGAATGAAAAACTGTTTTTT.

The CDR3 protein is CASSLASGGTDTQYF. In DNA, the CDR3 is TGTGCCAGCAGCTTGGCCTCGGGTGGTACAGATACGCAGTATTTT. The rearrangement joins TRBV5-4 to TRBJ2-3; no definite D call. The V end lost 0 bases, the J end lost 3 bases, and 11 bases lay between the germline ends. The CDR3 is made up of 15 amino acids. CDR1 and CDR2 (germline): SGHNT, YYREEE (reference sequence).

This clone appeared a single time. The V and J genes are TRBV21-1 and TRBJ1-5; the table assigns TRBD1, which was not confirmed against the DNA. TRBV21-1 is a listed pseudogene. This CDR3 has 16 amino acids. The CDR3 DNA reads TGTGCCAGCAGCACGAAAGACAGGGTAAGGCTTCAGCCCCAGCATTTT. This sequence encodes CASSTKDRVRLQPQHF.

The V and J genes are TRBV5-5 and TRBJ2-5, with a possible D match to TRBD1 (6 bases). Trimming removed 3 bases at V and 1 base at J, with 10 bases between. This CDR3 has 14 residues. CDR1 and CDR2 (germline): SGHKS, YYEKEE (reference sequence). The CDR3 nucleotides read TGTGCCAGCAGCTCCCGGGACACCCAAGAGACCCAGTACTTC. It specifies CASSSRDTQETQYF.

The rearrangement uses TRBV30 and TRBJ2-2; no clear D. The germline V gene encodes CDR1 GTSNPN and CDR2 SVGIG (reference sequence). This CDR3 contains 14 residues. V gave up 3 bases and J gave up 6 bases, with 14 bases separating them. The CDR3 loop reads CAWRALAVAGELFF. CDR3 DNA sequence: TGTGCCTGGAGAGCCCTTGCAGTGGCCGGGGAGCTGTTTTTT.

The CDR3 coding sequence is TGCGCCAGCAGCTTGGACTCCACAGATACGCAGTATTTT. Its protein is CASSLDSTDTQYF. V gene TRBV5-1 combines with J gene TRBJ2-3; D remains ambiguous. Germline values: CDR1 SGHRS, CDR2 YFSETQ. Trimming removed 0 bases at V and 2 bases at J, with 4 bases between. The CDR3 sequence is 13 residues long. Variable domain in full (rest from reference TRBV5-1 and TRBJ2-3): KAGVTQTPRYLIKTRGQQVTLSCSPISGHRSVSWYQQTPGQGLQFLFEYFSETQRNKGNFPGRFSGRQFSNSRSEMNVSTLELGDSALYLCASSLDSTDTQYFGPGTRLTVL.

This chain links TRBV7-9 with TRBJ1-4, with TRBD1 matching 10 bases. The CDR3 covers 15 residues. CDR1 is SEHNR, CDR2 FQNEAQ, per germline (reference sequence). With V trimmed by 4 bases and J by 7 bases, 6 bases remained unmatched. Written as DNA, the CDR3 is TGTGCCAGCAGCTCCCGGACAGGGGGTGGTGAAAAACTGTTTTTT. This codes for CASSSRTGGGEKLFF.

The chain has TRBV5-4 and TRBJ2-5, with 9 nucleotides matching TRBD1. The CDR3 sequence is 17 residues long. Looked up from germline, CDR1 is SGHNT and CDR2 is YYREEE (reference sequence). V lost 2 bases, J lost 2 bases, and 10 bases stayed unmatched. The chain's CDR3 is CASSFYMGQGGQETQYF. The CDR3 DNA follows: TGTGCCAGCAGCTTTTATATGGGACAGGGAGGACAAGAGACCCAGTACTTC.

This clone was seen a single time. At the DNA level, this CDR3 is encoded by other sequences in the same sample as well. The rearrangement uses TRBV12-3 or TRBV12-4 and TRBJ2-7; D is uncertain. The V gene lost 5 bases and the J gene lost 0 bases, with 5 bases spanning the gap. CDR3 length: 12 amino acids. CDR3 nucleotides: TGTGCCAGCAGTCCTAGCTCCTACGAGCAGTACTTC. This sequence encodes CASSPSSYEQYF.

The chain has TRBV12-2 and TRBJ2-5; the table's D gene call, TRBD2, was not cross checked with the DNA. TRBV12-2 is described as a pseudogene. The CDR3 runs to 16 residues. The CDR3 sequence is CASRFGAGEIQETQYF. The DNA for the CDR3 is TGTGCAAGTCGCTTTGGAGCGGGGGAGATCCAAGAGACCCAGTACTTC.

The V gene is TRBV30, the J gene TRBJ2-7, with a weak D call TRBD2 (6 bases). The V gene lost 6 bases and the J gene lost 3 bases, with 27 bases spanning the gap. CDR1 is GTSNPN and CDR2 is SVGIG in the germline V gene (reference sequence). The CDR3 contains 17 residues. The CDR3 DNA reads TGTGCCTGCCAACCCATGAGATCCGCGGGGTGGCGCTACGAGCAGTACTTC. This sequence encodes CACQPMRSAGWRYEQYF.

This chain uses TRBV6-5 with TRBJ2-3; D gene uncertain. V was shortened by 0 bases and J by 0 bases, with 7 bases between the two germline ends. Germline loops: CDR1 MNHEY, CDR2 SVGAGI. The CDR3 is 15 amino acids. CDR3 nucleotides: TGTGCCAGCAGTTACTCTGGCGGTAGCACAGATACGCAGTATTTT. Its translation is CASSYSGGSTDTQYF.